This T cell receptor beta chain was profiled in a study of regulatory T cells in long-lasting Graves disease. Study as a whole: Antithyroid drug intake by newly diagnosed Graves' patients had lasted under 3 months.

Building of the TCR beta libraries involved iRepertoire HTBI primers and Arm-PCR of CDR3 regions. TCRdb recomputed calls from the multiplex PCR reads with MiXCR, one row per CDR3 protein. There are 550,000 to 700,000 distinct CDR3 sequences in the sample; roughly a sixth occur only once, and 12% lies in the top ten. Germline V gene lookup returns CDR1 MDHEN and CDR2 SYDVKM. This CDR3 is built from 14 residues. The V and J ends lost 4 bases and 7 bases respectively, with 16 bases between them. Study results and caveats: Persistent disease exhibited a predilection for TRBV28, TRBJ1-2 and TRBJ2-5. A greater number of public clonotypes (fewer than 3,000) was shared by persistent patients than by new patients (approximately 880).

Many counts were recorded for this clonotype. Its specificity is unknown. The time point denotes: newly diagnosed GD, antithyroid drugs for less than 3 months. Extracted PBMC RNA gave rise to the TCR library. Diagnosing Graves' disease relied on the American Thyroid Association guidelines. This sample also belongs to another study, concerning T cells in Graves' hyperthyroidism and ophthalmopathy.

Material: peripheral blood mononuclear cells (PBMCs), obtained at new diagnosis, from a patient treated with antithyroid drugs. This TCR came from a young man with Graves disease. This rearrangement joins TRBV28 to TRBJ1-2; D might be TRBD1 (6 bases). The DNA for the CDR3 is TGTGCCAGCAGTTCCCGGGGCAGGGGCGCTGGCTACACCTTC. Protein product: CASSSRGRGAGYTF.